The 3 T cell receptor beta chains below all came from one sample that was sequenced in a study of blood T cell repertoires in COVID-19. TCRdb's copy holds only in-frame clones and misses some; the assay was immunoSEQ multiplex PCR. The profile shows approximately 190,000 clones, 85% to 90% of them singletons. The sequenced sample was peripheral blood. Receptors originate from an elderly man with acute or convalescent COVID-19.

The gene calls are TRBV24-1 and TRBJ2-7; TRBD2 might be the D (5 bases). Germline V gives CDR1 KGHDR, CDR2 SFDVKD. V lost 3 bases to trimming and J lost 3 bases, with 8 bases between them. The CDR3 contains 13 residues. CDR3 in amino acids: CATSDPGLYEQYF. The CDR3 DNA reads TGTGCCACCAGTGATCCCGGACTCTACGAGCAGTACTTC.

The chain couples TRBV5-4 to TRBJ2-7, with D perhaps TRBD2 (5 bases). CDR1 is SGHNT and CDR2 is YYREEE in the germline V gene (reference sequence). The CDR3 consists of 13 residues. Trimming removed 7 bases at V and 5 bases at J, with 16 bases between. The CDR3 spells CASGSTRLHEQYF. CDR3 coding DNA: TGTGCCAGCGGATCCACTAGATTACACGAGCAGTACTTC.

The J gene is TRBJ2-1, the V gene TRBV7-2; 7 positions match TRBD2. Unmatched junction bases numbered 4, after V lost 3 bases and J lost 5 bases. Germline V gene data show CDR1 as SGHTA and CDR2 as FQGNSA. The CDR3 has 14 residues. CDR3 DNA sequence: TGTGCCAGCAGCTTTGGCGGGAGCCACAATGAGCAGTTCTTC. As protein: CASSFGGSHNEQFF.